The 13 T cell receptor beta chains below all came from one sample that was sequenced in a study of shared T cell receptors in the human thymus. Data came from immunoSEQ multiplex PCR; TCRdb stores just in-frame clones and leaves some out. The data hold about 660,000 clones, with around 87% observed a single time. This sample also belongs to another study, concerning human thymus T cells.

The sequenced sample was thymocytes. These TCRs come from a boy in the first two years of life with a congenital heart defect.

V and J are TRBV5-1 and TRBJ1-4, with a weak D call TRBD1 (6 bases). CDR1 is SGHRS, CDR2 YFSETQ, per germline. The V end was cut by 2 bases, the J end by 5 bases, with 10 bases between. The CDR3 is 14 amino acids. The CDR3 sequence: CASSFRGLNEKLFF. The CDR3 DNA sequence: TGCGCCAGCAGCTTCAGGGGCTTGAATGAAAAACTGTTTTTT.

In DNA form, the CDR3 reads TGTGCCAGCAGTTATTTGTTCCCCCTTTACGGGAGGGCTGTCTACGAGCAGTACTTC. It translates to CASSYLFPLYGRAVYEQYF. The rearrangement joins TRBV28 to TRBJ2-7, with 8 bases lining up with TRBD2. The CDR3 is 19 residues long. Trimming took 4 bases from V and 3 from J; bases not matched to a gene: 20. Germline CDR1 is MDHEN and CDR2 is SYDVKM. Drawing the rest from reference TRBV28 and TRBJ2-7, the complete variable domain is DVKVTQSSRYLVKRTGEKVFLECVQDMDHENMFWYRQDPGLGLRLIYFSYDVKMKEKGDIPEGYSVSREKKERFSLILESASTNQTSMYLCASSYLFPLYGRAVYEQYFGPGTRLTVT.

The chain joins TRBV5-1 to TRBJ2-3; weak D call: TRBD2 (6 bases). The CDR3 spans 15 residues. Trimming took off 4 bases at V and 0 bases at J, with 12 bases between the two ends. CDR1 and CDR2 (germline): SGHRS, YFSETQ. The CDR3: CASSALRGSTDTQYF. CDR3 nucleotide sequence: TGCGCCAGCAGCGCACTCCGGGGGAGCACAGATACGCAGTATTTT.

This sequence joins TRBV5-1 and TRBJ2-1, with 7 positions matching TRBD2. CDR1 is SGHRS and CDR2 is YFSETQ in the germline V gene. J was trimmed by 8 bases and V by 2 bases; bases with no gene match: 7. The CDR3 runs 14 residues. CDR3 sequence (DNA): TGCGCCAGCAGCTTTGCGGGAGTAATCGATGAGCAGTTCTTC. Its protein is CASSFAGVIDEQFF.

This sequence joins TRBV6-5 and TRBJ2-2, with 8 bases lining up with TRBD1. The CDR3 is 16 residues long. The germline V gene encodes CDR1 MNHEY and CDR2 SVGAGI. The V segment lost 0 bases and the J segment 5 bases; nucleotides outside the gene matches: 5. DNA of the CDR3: TGTGCCAGCAGTTACTCGCAGGGGGCCATAACCGGGGAGCTGTTTTTT. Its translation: CASSYSQGAITGELFF.

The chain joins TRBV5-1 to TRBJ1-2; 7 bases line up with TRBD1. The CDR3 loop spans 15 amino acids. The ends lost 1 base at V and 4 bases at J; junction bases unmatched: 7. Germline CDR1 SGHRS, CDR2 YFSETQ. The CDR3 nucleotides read TGCGCCAGCAGCTTGAACCCAGGGGGGACCTATGGCTACACCTTC. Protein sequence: CASSLNPGGTYGYTF.

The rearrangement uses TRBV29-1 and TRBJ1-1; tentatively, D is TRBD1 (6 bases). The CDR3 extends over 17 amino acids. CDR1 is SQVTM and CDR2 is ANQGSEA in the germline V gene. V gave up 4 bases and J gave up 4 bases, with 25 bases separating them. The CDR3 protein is CSVGINSNRAWGTEAFF. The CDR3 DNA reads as TGCAGCGTTGGCATAAACTCTAACAGGGCTTGGGGCACTGAAGCTTTCTTT.

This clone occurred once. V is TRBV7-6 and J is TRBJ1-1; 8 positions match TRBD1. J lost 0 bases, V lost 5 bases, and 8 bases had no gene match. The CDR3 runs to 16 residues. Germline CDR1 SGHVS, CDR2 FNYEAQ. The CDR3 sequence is CASSPSGQGMNTEAFF. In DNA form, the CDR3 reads TGTGCCAGCAGCCCGAGCGGACAGGGAATGAACACTGAAGCTTTCTTT.

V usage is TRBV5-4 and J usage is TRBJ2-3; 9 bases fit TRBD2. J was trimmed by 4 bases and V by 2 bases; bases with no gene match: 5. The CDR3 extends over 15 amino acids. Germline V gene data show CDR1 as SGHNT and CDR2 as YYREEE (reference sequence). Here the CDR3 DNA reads TGTGCCAGCAGCTTAAGGGCGGGGGGGGCAGATACGCAGTATTTT. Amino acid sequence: CASSLRAGGADTQYF. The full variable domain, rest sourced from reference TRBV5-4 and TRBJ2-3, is ETGVTQSPTHLIKTRGQQVTLRCSSQSGHNTVSWYQQALGQGPQFIFQYYREEENGRGNFPPRFSGLQFPNYSSELNVNALELDDSALYLCASSLRAGGADTQYFGPGTRLTVL.

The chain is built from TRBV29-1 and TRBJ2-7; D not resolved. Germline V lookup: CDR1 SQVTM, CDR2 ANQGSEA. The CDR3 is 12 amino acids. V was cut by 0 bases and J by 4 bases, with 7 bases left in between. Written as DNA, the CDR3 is TGCAGCGTTGAAGATCGCAGATACGAGCAGTACTTC. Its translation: CSVEDRRYEQYF.

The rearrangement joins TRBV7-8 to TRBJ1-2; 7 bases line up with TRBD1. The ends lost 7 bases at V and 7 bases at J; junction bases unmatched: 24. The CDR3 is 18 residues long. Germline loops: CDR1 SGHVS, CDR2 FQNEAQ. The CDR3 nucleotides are TGTGCCAGCACTACTGCTGCTTCAGGGGGAAGTTACAAAGGTGGCTACACCTTC. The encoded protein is CASTTAASGGSYKGGYTF.

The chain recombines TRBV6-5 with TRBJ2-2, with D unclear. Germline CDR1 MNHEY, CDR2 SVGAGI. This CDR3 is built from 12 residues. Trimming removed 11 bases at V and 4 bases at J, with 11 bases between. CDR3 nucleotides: TGTGCCCCCTGGCGGTTCACCGGGGAGCTGTTTTTT. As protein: CAPWRFTGELFF.

The CDR3 sequence is CASTLPGTGDGYTF. DNA for the CDR3: TGTGCCAGCACCTTACCGGGGACAGGGGACGGCTACACCTTC. The chain has TRBV28 and TRBJ1-2; 10 bases agree with TRBD1. The V and J ends lost 7 bases and 8 bases, in that order; junction bases with no gene match: 10. CDR3 length: 14 residues. The V gene's germline CDR1 is MDHEN and CDR2 SYDVKM.